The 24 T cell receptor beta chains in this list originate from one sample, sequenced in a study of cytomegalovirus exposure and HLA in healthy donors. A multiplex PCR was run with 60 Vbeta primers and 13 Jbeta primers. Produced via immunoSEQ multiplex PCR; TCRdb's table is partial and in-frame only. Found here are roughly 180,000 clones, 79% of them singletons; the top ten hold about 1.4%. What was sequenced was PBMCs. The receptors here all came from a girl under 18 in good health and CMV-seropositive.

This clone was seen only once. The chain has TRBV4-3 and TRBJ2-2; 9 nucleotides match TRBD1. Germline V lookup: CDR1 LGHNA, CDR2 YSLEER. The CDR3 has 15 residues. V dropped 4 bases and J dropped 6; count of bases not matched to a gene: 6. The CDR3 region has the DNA TGCGCCAGCAGCCCACAAGGGACAGGGTCCGGGGAGCTGTTTTTT. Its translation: CASSPQGTGSGELFF.

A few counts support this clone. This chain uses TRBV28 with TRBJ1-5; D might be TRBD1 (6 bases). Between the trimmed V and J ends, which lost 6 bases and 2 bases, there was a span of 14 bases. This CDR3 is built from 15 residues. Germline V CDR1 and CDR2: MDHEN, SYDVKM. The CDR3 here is CASRRQAGGNQPQHF. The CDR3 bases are TGTGCCAGCAGACGACAGGCGGGTGGCAATCAGCCCCAGCATTTT.

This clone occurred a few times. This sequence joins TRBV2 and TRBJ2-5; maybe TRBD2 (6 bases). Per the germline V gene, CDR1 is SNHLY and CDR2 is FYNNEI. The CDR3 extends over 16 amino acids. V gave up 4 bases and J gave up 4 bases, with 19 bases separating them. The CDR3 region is CASSALRAGRGETQYF. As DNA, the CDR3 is TGTGCCAGCAGTGCCCTAAGGGCGGGGCGGGGAGAGACCCAGTACTTC.

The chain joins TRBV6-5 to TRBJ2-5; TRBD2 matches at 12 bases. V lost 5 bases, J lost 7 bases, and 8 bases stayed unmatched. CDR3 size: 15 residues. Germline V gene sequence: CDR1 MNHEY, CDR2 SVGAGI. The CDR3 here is CASSRGTSGYGTQYF. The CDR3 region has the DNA TGTGCCAGCAGTCGCGGGACTAGCGGGTATGGGACCCAGTACTTC.

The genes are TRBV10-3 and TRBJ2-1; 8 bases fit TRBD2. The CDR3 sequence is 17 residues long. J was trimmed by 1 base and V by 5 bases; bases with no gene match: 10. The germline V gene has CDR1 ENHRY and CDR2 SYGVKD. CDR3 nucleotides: TGTGCCATCAGTATTCTTGGCGGGGGGACTTCCTACAATGAGCAGTTCTTC. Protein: CAISILGGGTSYNEQFF.

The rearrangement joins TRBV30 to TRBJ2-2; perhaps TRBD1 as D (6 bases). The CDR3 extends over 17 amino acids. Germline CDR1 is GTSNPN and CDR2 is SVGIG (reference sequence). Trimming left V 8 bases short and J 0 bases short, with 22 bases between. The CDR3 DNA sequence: TGTGCCGGGCCCCGGGACACCGCCGTCCCGAACACCGGGGAGCTGTTTTTT. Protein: CAGPRDTAVPNTGELFF.

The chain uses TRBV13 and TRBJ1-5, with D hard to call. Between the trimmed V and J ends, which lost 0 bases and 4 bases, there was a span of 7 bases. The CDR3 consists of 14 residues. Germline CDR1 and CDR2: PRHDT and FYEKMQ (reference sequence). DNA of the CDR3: TGTGCCAGCAGCTTAGGTGGAGTTAATCAGCCCCAGCATTTT. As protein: CASSLGGVNQPQHF.

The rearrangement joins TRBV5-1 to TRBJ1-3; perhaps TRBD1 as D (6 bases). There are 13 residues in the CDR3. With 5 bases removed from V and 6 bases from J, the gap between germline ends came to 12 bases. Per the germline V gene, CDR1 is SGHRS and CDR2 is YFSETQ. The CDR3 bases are TGCGCCAGCAGTGTGGACAGCGAAAACACCATATATTTT. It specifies CASSVDSENTIYF.

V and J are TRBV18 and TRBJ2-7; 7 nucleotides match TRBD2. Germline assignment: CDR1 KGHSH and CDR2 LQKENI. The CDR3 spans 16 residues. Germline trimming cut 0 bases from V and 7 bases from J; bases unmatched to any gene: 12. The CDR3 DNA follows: TGTGCCAGCTCACCACCGGGGGGGATAGCCCTTGGAGAGCAGTACTTC. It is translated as CASSPPGGIALGEQYF.

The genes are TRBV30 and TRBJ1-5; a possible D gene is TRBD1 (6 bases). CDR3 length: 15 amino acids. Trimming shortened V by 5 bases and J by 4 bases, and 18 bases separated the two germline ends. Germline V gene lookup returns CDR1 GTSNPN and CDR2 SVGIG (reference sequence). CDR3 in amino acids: CAWGLGQRVNQPQHF. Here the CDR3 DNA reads TGTGCCTGGGGATTAGGACAGCGTGTAAATCAGCCCCAGCATTTT.

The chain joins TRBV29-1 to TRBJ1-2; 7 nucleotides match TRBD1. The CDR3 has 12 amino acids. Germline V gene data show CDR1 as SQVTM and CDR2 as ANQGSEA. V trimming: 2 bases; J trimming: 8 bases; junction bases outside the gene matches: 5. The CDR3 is CSVETNRGGYTF. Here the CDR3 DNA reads TGCAGCGTTGAAACAAACAGGGGAGGCTACACCTTC.

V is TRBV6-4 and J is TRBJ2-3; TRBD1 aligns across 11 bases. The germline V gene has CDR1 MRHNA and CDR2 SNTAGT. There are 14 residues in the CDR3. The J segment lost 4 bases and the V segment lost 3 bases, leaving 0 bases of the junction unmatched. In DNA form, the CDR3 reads TGTGCCAGCAGTGAGGGACAGGGGGCAGATACGCAGTATTTT. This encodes CASSEGQGADTQYF.

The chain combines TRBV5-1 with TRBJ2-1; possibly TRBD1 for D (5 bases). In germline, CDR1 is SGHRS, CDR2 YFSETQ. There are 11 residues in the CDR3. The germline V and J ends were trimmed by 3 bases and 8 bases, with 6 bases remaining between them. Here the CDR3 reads CASSWGDEQFF. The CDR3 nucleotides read TGCGCCAGCAGCTGGGGCGATGAGCAGTTCTTC. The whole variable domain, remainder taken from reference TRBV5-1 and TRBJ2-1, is KAGVTQTPRYLIKTRGQQVTLSCSPISGHRSVSWYQQTPGQGLQFLFEYFSETQRNKGNFPGRFSGRQFSNSRSEMNVSTLELGDSALYLCASSWGDEQFFGPGTRLTVL.

The CDR3 DNA follows: TGTGCCAGCAGCGGACACAAACCCCACTTT. Its translation is CASSGHKPHF. The chain joins TRBV11-2 to TRBJ1-6; D might be TRBD1 (5 bases). The CDR3 loop spans 10 amino acids. The V gene's germline CDR1 is SGHAT and CDR2 FQNNGV. Deletions cut 5 bases from V and 18 bases from J, with 11 bases between.

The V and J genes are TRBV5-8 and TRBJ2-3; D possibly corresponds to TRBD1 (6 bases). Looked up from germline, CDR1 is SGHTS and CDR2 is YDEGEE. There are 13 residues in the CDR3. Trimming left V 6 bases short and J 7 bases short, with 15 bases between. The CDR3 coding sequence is TGTGCCAGCACCTCTGACAGGCGATATACGCAGTATTTT. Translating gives CASTSDRRYTQYF. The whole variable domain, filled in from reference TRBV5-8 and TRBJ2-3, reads EAGVTQSPTHLIKTRGQQATLRCSPISGHTSVYWYQQALGLGLQFLLWYDEGEERNRGNFPPRFSGRQFPNYSSELNVNALELEDSALYLCASTSDRRYTQYFGPGTRLTVL.

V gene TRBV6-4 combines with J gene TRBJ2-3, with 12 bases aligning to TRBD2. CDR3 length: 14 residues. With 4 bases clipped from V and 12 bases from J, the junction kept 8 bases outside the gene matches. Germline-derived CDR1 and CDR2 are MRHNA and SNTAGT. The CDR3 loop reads CASSGTSGGRSQYF. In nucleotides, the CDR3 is TGTGCCAGCAGTGGAACTAGCGGGGGGCGCTCACAGTATTTT.

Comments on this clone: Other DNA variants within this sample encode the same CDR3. The CDR3 sequence is CASSEPRDTEAFF. CDR3 bases: TGTGCCAGCAGTGAACCCAGGGACACTGAAGCTTTCTTT. The J gene is TRBJ1-1, the V gene TRBV6-1, with D possibly being TRBD1 (5 bases). V was cut by 2 bases and J by 3 bases, with 7 bases left in between. Germline CDR1 is MNHNS and CDR2 is SASEGT. The CDR3 has 13 residues.

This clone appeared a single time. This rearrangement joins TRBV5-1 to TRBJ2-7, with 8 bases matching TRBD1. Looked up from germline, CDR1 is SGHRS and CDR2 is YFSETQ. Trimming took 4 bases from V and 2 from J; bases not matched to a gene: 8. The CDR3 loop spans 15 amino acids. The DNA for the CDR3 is TGCGCCAGCAGCCCGAGCAGGGGGCCCACCTACGAGCAGTACTTC. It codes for CASSPSRGPTYEQYF.

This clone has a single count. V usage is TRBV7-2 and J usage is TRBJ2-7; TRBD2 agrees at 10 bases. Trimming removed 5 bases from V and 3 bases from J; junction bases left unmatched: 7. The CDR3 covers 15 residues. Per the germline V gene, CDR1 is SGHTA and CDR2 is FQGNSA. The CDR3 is CASSVQRGGYYEQYF. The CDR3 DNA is TGTGCCAGCAGCGTCCAGCGGGGGGGCTACTACGAGCAGTACTTC. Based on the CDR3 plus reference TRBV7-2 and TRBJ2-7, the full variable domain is GAGVSQSPSNKVTEKGKDVELRCDPISGHTALYWYRQSLGQGLEFLIYFQGNSAPDKSGLPSDRFSAERTGGSVSTLTIQRTQQEDSAVYLCASSVQRGGYYEQYFGPGTRLTVT.

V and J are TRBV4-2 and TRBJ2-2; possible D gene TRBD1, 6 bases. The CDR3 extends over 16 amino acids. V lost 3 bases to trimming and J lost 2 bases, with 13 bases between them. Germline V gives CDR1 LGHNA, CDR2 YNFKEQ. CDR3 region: CASSQTGSRNTGELFF. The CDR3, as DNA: TGTGCCAGCAGCCAGACAGGATCGCGAAACACCGGGGAGCTGTTTTTT.

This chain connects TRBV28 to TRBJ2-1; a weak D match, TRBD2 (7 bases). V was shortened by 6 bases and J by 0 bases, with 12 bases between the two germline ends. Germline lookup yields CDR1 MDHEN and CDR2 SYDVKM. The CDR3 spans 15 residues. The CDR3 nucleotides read TGTGCCAGCAGGGAGGGGGGGAGCTCCTACAATGAGCAGTTCTTC. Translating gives CASREGGSSYNEQFF.

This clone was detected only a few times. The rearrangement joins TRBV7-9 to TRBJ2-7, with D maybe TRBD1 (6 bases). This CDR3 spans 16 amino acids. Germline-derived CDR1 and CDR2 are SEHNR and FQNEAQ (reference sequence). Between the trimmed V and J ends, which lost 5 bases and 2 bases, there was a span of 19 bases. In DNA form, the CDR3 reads TGTGCCAGCAGCCCCTGGTCAGGGGACACCCCCTACGAGCAGTACTTC. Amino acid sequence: CASSPWSGDTPYEQYF.

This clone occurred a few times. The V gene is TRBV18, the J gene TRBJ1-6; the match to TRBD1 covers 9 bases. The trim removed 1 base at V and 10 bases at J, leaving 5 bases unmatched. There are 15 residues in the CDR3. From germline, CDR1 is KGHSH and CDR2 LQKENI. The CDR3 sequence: CASSPQGQGGSPLHF. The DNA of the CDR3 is TGTGCCAGCTCACCACAGGGACAGGGTGGGTCACCCCTCCACTTT. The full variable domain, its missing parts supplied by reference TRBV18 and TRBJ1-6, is NAGVMQNPRHLVRRRGQEARLRCSPMKGHSHVYWYRQLPEEGLKFMVYLQKENIIDESGMPKERFSAEFPKEGPSILRIQQVVRGDSAAYFCASSPQGQGGSPLHFGNGTRLTVT.

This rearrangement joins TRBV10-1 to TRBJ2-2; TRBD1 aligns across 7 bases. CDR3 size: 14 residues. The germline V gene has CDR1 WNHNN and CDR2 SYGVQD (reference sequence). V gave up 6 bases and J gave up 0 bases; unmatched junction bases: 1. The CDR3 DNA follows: TGCGCCAGCAGGGGACAGCCGAACACCGGGGAGCTGTTTTTT. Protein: CASRGQPNTGELFF.